Shown below are 25 T cell receptor beta chains from a single sample sequenced in a study of post-analysis software for immune sequencing data. General study results and limits: Roughly five TRBV segments were significantly more frequent in patients than in controls. TRBV5-6, TRBV5-1 and TRBV20-1 were among these segments.

The antigens of these receptors remain unknown. Carried by the TCR beta cDNA libraries were unique molecular identifiers. MiXCR was run by TCRdb on the PCR reads, yielding one entry per CDR3 protein. The sample includes around 180,000 distinct CDR3 sequences, 30% of them seen just once. The sample comprised blood. The receptors shown here come from a girl aged 10 to 17 with multiple sclerosis.

In the case of this clonotype: At one of its ends the junction is not consistent with the germline gene, which may arise from a read error. The gene calls are TRBV20-1 and TRBJ2-1; tentatively, D is TRBD2 (5 bases). CDR1 and CDR2 from the germline V gene are DFQATT and SNEGSKA (reference sequence). The CDR3 contains 15 residues. This chain's CDR3 is CSARDSRESYNEQYF. Here the CDR3 DNA reads TGCAGTGCTAGAGATTCGAGGGAGTCCTACAATGAGCAATACTTC.

This clonotype was recorded at least ten times. The J gene is TRBJ1-2, the V gene TRBV28; 7 nucleotides match TRBD1. The CDR3 length is 15 residues. V dropped 10 bases and J dropped 0; count of bases not matched to a gene: 11. Germline-derived CDR1 and CDR2 are MDHEN and SYDVKM. CDR3 sequence (DNA): TGTGCCAACCAACCTCGGGACAGTGCTAACTATGGCTACACCTTC. It specifies CANQPRDSANYGYTF.

The sample holds a few counts of this clonotype. The chain recombines TRBV20-1 with TRBJ1-3; D gene unclear. Germline values: CDR1 DFQATT, CDR2 SNEGSKA (reference sequence). CDR3 size: 12 residues. Between the trimmed V and J ends, which lost 5 bases and 2 bases, there was a span of 7 bases. CDR3 loop: CSAFPPGNTIYF. The DNA of the CDR3 is TGCAGTGCTTTCCCCCCTGGAAACACCATATATTTT.

The table lists this clonotype with a few counts. CDR3 loop: CASSGGTGETDTQYF. The CDR3 DNA is TGTGCCAGCAGCGGTGGGACAGGGGAAACAGATACGCAGTATTTT. The V and J genes are TRBV6-5 and TRBJ2-3; 10 nucleotides align to TRBD1. Germline loops: CDR1 MNHEY, CDR2 SVGAGI. V was pared by 6 bases and J by 3 bases, with 6 bases of the junction left unmatched. The CDR3 contains 15 residues.

There are a few counts of this clonotype. The chain has TRBV3-1 and TRBJ2-1, with TRBD2 identical over 12 bases. The CDR3 sequence is 15 residues long. CDR1 is LGHDT, CDR2 YNNKEL, per germline (reference sequence). V was pared by 2 bases and J by 6 bases, with 2 bases of the junction left unmatched. The CDR3 DNA reads as TGTGCCAGCAGCCAAACTAGCGGGAGGTTCAATGAGCAGTTCTTC. Translation: CASSQTSGRFNEQFF.

This clonotype was observed many times. The V and J genes are TRBV12-3 or TRBV12-4 and TRBJ1-6, with 7 nucleotides matching TRBD1. The CDR3 sequence is 15 residues long. With V trimmed by 4 bases and J by 6 bases, 6 bases remained unmatched. The DNA of the CDR3 is TGTGCCAGCAGTTCTACCGGGACAGCTAATTCACCCCTCCACTTT. Translating it yields CASSSTGTANSPLHF.

The chain employs TRBV7-2 and TRBJ2-1; TRBD2 aligns across 7 bases. This CDR3 region has 16 residues. In germline, CDR1 is SGHTA, CDR2 FQGNSA. V was clipped by 5 bases and J by 0 bases; unmatched bases: 7. CDR3 in DNA: TGTGCCAGCAGCGCGACGGGGGGTAGCTCCTACAATGAGCAGTTCTTC. Translating it yields CASSATGGSSYNEQFF.

The V and J genes are TRBV7-9 and TRBJ1-1; tentatively, D is TRBD1 (6 bases). The CDR3 is 12 residues long. The germline V gene has CDR1 SEHNR and CDR2 FQNEAQ (reference sequence). V lost 5 bases to trimming and J lost 7 bases, with 11 bases between them. The CDR3 sequence: CASSLDRLEAFF. As DNA, the CDR3 is TGTGCCAGCAGCCTAGACAGGCTTGAAGCTTTCTTT.

At least ten counts were recorded for this clonotype. The chain is built from TRBV28 and TRBJ2-7; no clear D gene. V was pared by 4 bases and J by 0 bases, with 7 bases between. CDR1 and CDR2 (germline): MDHEN, SYDVKM. This CDR3 spans 13 amino acids. The CDR3 DNA sequence: TGTGCCAGCAGTTCTGAAAACTCCTACGAGCAGTACTTC. Its translation: CASSSENSYEQYF.

This clonotype was observed many times. The chain joins TRBV20-1 to TRBJ1-2; D remains ambiguous. Germline CDR1 is DFQATT and CDR2 is SNEGSKA (reference sequence). The V gene lost 6 bases and the J gene lost 8 bases, with 13 bases spanning the gap. The CDR3 consists of 11 residues. The CDR3 DNA reads as TGCAGTGCCATAACAACGGGGGGCTACACCTTC. It encodes CSAITTGGYTF.

A note on this clonotype: A much larger clone differs from this one at a single base, so this may be a read error. This rearrangement joins TRBV7-9 to TRBJ2-1; TRBD2 aligns across 7 bases. The last part of the DNA fits TRBJ2-7 better; the J call may be wrong. The CDR3 spans 13 residues. Germline V CDR1 and CDR2: SEHNR, FQNEAQ (reference sequence). Here the CDR3 reads CASSPLAYNEQYF. In nucleotides, the CDR3 is TGTGCCAGCAGCCCACTAGCGTACAATGAGCAGTACTTC.

This clonotype was detected once. The V and J genes are TRBV6-5 and TRBJ1-1, with D unresolved. The germline V and J ends were trimmed by 0 bases and 3 bases, with 23 bases remaining between them. Germline lookup yields CDR1 MNHEY and CDR2 SVGAGI. The CDR3 contains 19 residues. The DNA for the CDR3 is TGTGCCAGCAGTTACTCGGTCTGGAGGCCAGGAGGCCTGGACACTGAAGCTTTCTTT. The encoded protein is CASSYSVWRPGGLDTEAFF.

This clonotype has at least ten counts. The chain's CDR3 is CASSPGLAGAIWQYF. CDR3 DNA sequence: TGTGCCAGCAGCCCGGGACTAGCGGGAGCCATATGGCAGTACTTC. This chain joins TRBV12-3 or TRBV12-4 and TRBJ2-7; 14 bases map to TRBD2. The V gene end was trimmed by 6 bases and the J gene end by 9 bases; junction bases not matched to a gene: 10. The CDR3 length is 15 residues.

This clonotype was observed at least ten times. The V gene is TRBV3-1, the J gene TRBJ2-7; D tentatively fits TRBD1 or TRBD2 (5 bases each). Germline values: CDR1 LGHDT, CDR2 YNNKEL (reference sequence). V lost 5 bases to trimming and J lost 0 bases, with 11 bases between them. The CDR3 runs to 14 residues. CDR3 region: CASSSRDHSYEQYF. The CDR3, as DNA: TGTGCCAGCAGCTCCCGGGACCACTCCTACGAGCAGTACTTC.

This clonotype was picked up a small number of times. This chain joins TRBV12-3 or TRBV12-4 and TRBJ2-1, with TRBD2 as a possible D gene (5 bases). The CDR3 loop spans 14 amino acids. V lost 8 bases to trimming and J lost 5 bases, with 16 bases between them. CDR3 sequence (DNA): TGTGCCAGCTCGGAGGAATTGGAAGACAATGAGCAGTTCTTC. The encoded protein is CASSEELEDNEQFF.

This clonotype was counted between two and nine times. The V and J genes are TRBV6-6 and TRBJ2-3, with TRBD2 matching over 11 bases. The trim removed 8 bases at V and 4 bases at J, leaving 14 bases unmatched. The CDR3 length is 17 residues. The germline gives CDR1 MNHNY, CDR2 SVGAGI (reference sequence). CDR3 nucleotides: TGTGCCAGCCACCGACAGGTACTAGCGGGAGTTGCAGATACGCAGTATTTT. Protein sequence: CASHRQVLAGVADTQYF.

A note on this clonotype: This may be a read error, as it is one base from a much larger clone. This chain joins TRBV12-5 and TRBJ2-7; tentative D call: TRBD2 (5 bases). The germline V gene encodes CDR1 LGHNT and CDR2 FRNRAP. This CDR3 has 14 amino acids. For the CDR3, the DNA is TGTACTAGTGGTTTGGGCGTCAGCTCCTACGAGCAGTACTTC. Translation: CTSGLGVSSYEQYF.

Comment on this clonotype: A single base separates this from a much larger clone, so it may be a read error. The CDR3 region has the DNA TGCGCCAGCAGCGGTGGGACTAATAAAGACATTCAGTACTTC. It translates to CASSGGTNKDIQYF. The chain employs TRBV5-1 and TRBJ2-5; 7 bases are a match to TRBD2. The DNA end favors TRBJ2-4, so the J call may be wrong. This CDR3 is 14 amino acids long. CDR1 and CDR2 (germline): SGHRS, YFSETQ.

This sequence joins TRBV12-3 or TRBV12-4 and TRBJ2-3; D not resolved. Trimming took off 6 bases at V and 14 bases at J, with 21 bases between the two ends. This CDR3 contains 13 residues. Here the CDR3 DNA reads TGTGCCAGCAGATTATCCGGATTTGAAAAACTGTATTTT. Its protein product is CASRLSGFEKLYF.

This sequence joins TRBV5-1 and TRBJ2-3; D is uncertain. V was trimmed by 0 bases and J by 0 bases, leaving 11 bases between them. In germline, CDR1 is SGHRS, CDR2 YFSETQ. The CDR3 spans 16 residues. CDR3 bases: TGCGCCAGCAGCTTGGAGGCAGGCTTAAGCACAGATACGCAGTATTTT. Residues: CASSLEAGLSTDTQYF.

This clonotype was recorded at least ten times. The J gene is TRBJ2-7, the V gene TRBV4-1; D not certain. The V end lost 0 bases, the J end lost 3 bases, and 9 bases lay between the germline ends. Germline lookup yields CDR1 MGHRA and CDR2 YSYEKL. The CDR3 is 14 amino acids. Here the CDR3 DNA reads TGCGCCAGCAGCCAAGACAGGCCCCTCTACGAGCAGTACTTC. Translation gives CASSQDRPLYEQYF.

This clonotype was recorded a few times. The chain is built from TRBV9 and TRBJ1-4; possible D gene TRBD1, 5 bases. This CDR3 is built from 15 residues. Trimming left V 3 bases short and J 8 bases short, with 17 bases between. Germline V gene sequence: CDR1 SGDLS, CDR2 YYNGEE. CDR3 loop: CASSAEDGAFEKLFF. CDR3 bases: TGTGCCAGCAGCGCCGAGGATGGGGCGTTCGAAAAACTGTTTTTT.

This chain joins TRBV6-8 and TRBJ1-1; tentatively, D is TRBD1 (5 bases). In germline, CDR1 is MNHGY, CDR2 SAAAGT. Trimming shortened V by 6 bases and J by 4 bases, and 18 bases separated the two germline ends. This CDR3 is 15 amino acids long. The CDR3 region has the DNA TGTGCCAGCAGCCCAACCGTCCACAGGACCACTGAAGCTTTCTTT. It translates to CASSPTVHRTTEAFF.

Points on this clonotype: This clone may be a read error of a much larger clone one base away. The V and J genes are TRBV7-8 and TRBJ2-3; the D is unclear. Per germline, CDR1 SGHVS and CDR2 FQNEAQ. The germline V and J ends were trimmed by 6 bases and 1 base, with 14 bases remaining between them. The CDR3 consists of 15 residues. The CDR3 DNA reads as TGTGCCAGCAGTGATCGGAGACCGGGCACAGATACGCAGTATTTT. Its protein is CASSDRRPGTDTQYF.

The sample holds many counts of this clonotype. This chain connects TRBV5-1 to TRBJ2-7; the match to TRBD1 covers 9 bases. From germline, CDR1 is SGHRS and CDR2 YFSETQ. J gave up 1 base and V 4 bases, and 6 bases lay outside the gene matches. This CDR3 has 15 amino acids. The CDR3 coding sequence is TGCGCCAGCAGCCCGAACAGGGGGCCTTCCTACGAGCAGTACTTC. Amino acids: CASSPNRGPSYEQYF.